This TCR beta chain is drawn from a study of T cell clonotyping in hematopoietic cell transplantation. This CDR3 has 14 amino acids. CDR1 SQVTM and CDR2 ANQGSEA come from the germline V gene. V lost 6 bases to trimming and J lost 3 bases, with 17 bases between them. The method was immunoSEQ multiplex PCR; TCRdb's version includes in-frame clones alone and lacks a portion of them. Counted here are fewer than 45,000 clones, 75% to 90% occurring once; the ten biggest clones make up approximately 2%. The TCR originated in a woman aged 40 to 50 in good health. Some clones in this sample may be carry-over from other donors' samples. The genes are TRBV29-1 and TRBJ1-2; D is perhaps TRBD1 (5 bases). Specimen: peripheral blood mononuclear cells. The CDR3 loop is CSVRGGGVDYGYTF. DNA of the CDR3: TGCAGCGTGAGGGGTGGGGGGGTCGACTATGGCTACACCTTC.